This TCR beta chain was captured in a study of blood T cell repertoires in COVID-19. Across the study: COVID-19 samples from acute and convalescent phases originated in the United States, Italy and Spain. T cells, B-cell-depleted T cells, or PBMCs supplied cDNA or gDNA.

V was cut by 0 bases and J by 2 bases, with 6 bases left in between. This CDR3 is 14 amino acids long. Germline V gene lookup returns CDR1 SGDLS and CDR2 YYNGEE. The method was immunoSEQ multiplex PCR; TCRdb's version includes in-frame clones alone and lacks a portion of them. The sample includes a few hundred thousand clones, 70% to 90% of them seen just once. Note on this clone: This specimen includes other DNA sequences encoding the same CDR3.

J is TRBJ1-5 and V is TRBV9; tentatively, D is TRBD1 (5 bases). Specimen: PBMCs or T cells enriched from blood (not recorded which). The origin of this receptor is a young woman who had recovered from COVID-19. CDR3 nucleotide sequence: TGTGCCAGCAGCGTAGAAGGGGGCAATCAGCCCCAGCATTTT. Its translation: CASSVEGGNQPQHF.